The rows below give T cell receptor beta chains drawn from one sample of a study of cytomegalovirus exposure and HLA in healthy donors. Here immunoSEQ multiplex PCR was the method, and the copy in TCRdb shows in-frame clones only, minus some. The table lists 150,000 or so clones, approximately 80% of them singletons. The sequenced material came from PBMCs. These receptors originate from a man aged 25-45 years in good health and CMV-seropositive. The CDR3 runs from the conserved cysteine through the conserved F or W. The order of the fields is V gene, CDR3 length, clone size, D gene, J gene, CDR3 protein, CDR3 DNA. The D gene is left open where the match is weak. Only some rows state a clone size, as once, few, many or a class for expanded clones.

TRBV5-6	13	-	-	TRBJ2-5	CASSPTGMETQYF	TGTGCCAGCAGCCCCACAGGGATGGAGACCCAGTACTTC
TRBV5-1	15	-	-	TRBJ1-4	CASSLTSGTNEKLFF	TGCGCCAGCAGCTTGACGTCAGGAACTAATGAAAAACTGTTTTTT
TRBV28	15	-	-	TRBJ2-7	CASRDEGRNSYEQYF	TGTGCCAGCAGGGACGAGGGCCGAAACTCCTACGAGCAGTACTTC
TRBV5-1	17	few	TRBD1	TRBJ1-3	CASSAWDSLRSGNTIYF	TGCGCCAGCAGCGCCTGGGACAGCCTTAGATCTGGAAACACCATATATTTT
TRBV6-4	15	once	TRBD1	TRBJ1-6	CASSDYGGQVCWSPF	TGTGCCAGCAGTGATTACGGGGGACAGGTCTGTTGGTCCCCCTTT
TRBV19	13	once	TRBD1	TRBJ1-5	CASSTDRVQPQHF	TGTGCCAGTAGTACGGACAGGGTTCAGCCCCAGCATTTT
TRBV5-6	17	-	-	TRBJ2-6	CASSLLSGDPGANVLTF	TGTGCCAGCAGCTTGCTGTCAGGGGATCCTGGGGCCAACGTCCTGACTTTC
TRBV20-1	11	-	-	TRBJ2-1	CSANKLNEQFF	TGCAGTGCTAATAAACTCAATGAGCAGTTCTTC
TRBV28	15	-	-	TRBJ2-3	CASSTTGLRTDTQYF	TGTGCCAGCAGTACCACAGGGCTTCGCACAGATACGCAGTATTTT
TRBV5-6	15	-	-	TRBJ1-4	CASSQLDSFNEKLFF	TGTGCCAGCAGCCAGTTGGACAGCTTTAATGAAAAACTGTTTTTT
TRBV4-2	16	once	TRBD1	TRBJ1-6	CASSQDRGTGNSPLHF	TGTGCCAGCAGCCAAGATAGAGGGACAGGGAATTCACCCCTCCACTTT
TRBV15	13	-	-	TRBJ1-4	CATSRDSGEKLFF	TGTGCCACCAGCAGAGATTCGGGGGAAAAACTGTTTTTT
TRBV28	15	-	-	TRBJ2-2	CASRPTGRLTGELFF	TGTGCCAGCAGGCCGACAGGGAGGCTCACCGGGGAGCTGTTTTTT
TRBV6-5	14	-	TRBD1	TRBJ2-7	CASSYSGQGAEQYF	TGTGCCAGCAGTTACTCTGGACAGGGGGCGGAGCAGTACTTC
TRBV9	15	-	-	TRBJ1-5	CASSTSGGLGQPQHF	TGTGCCAGCAGCACCAGCGGGGGACTTGGCCAGCCCCAGCATTTT
TRBV25-1	13	-	-	TRBJ2-7	CATRTESSYEQYF	TGTGCCACCAGGACGGAGAGCTCCTACGAGCAGTACTTC
TRBV30	11	-	-	TRBJ1-3	CAWSIGNTIYF	TGTGCCTGGAGTATAGGAAACACCATATATTTT
TRBV18	15	-	-	TRBJ1-1	CASSPRGGVSTEAFF	TGTGCCAGCTCACCACGAGGGGGAGTGAGCACTGAAGCTTTCTTT
TRBV30	14	-	TRBD2	TRBJ2-3	CAWSIAGGTDTQYF	TGTGCCTGGAGTATAGCGGGAGGGACAGATACGCAGTATTTT
TRBV9	15	-	TRBD1	TRBJ2-5	CASSPQGARGETQYF	TGTGCCAGCAGCCCCCAGGGGGCCCGGGGAGAGACCCAGTACTTC
TRBV2	14	-	TRBD1	TRBJ2-7	CASSYRDRADEQYF	TGTGCCAGCAGTTACCGGGACAGGGCCGACGAGCAGTACTTC
TRBV7-6	19	few	TRBD2	TRBJ2-7	CASSLEPGASGGSSYEQYF	TGTGCCAGCAGCTTAGAGCCTGGGGCTAGCGGGGGTAGCTCCTACGAGCAGTACTTC
TRBV27	16	-	TRBD1	TRBJ2-7	CASSWTGELNTYEQYF	TGTGCCAGCAGTTGGACAGGGGAGCTCAATACCTACGAGCAGTACTTC
TRBV7-9	17	-	TRBD1	TRBJ1-1	CASSLSAPPGGNAEAFF	TGTGCCAGCAGCTTGTCCGCTCCGCCAGGGGGCAACGCTGAAGCTTTCTTT
TRBV6-1	15	once	-	TRBJ2-7	CASSGFVGDIYEQYF	TGTGCCAGCAGTGGATTCGTAGGGGACATTTACGAGCAGTACTTC
TRBV28	15	-	-	TRBJ2-5	CASRPTGTGEETQYF	TGTGCCAGCAGACCCACAGGAACGGGAGAAGAGACCCAGTACTTC
TRBV14	18	-	TRBD1	TRBJ2-6	CASSPWGTAPSGANVLTF	TGTGCCAGCAGCCCATGGGGGACAGCTCCCTCTGGGGCCAACGTCCTGACTTTC
TRBV28	16	-	-	TRBJ1-1	CASSSQQGALNTEAFF	TGTGCCAGCAGTTCCCAACAGGGAGCCTTGAACACTGAAGCTTTCTTT
TRBV5-1	12	-	-	TRBJ2-5	CASSWDTPTQYF	TGCGCCAGCAGTTGGGACACCCCCACCCAGTACTTC
TRBV5-1	15	-	-	TRBJ2-7	CASSLAGSFPYEQYF	TGCGCCAGCAGCTTGGCAGGCTCGTTCCCCTACGAGCAGTACTTC
TRBV4-2	13	-	-	TRBJ2-7	CASSRGEGWEQYF	TGTGCCAGCAGCCGGGGGGAAGGTTGGGAGCAGTACTTC
TRBV5-6	14	-	TRBD2	TRBJ2-2	CASSLVAGAGELFF	TGTGCCAGCAGCTTGGTAGCGGGAGCCGGGGAGCTGTTTTTT
TRBV4-2	15	-	-	TRBJ2-1	CASSQGGTPGDEQFF	TGTGCCAGCAGCCAAGGGGGGACACCCGGGGATGAGCAGTTCTTC
TRBV11-2	15	-	-	TRBJ2-7	CASSLAGGGRNEQYF	TGTGCCAGCAGCTTAGCGGGGGGCGGTAGGAACGAGCAGTACTTC
TRBV28	14	-	TRBD1	TRBJ1-2	CASSSRDRDYGYTF	TGTGCCAGCAGTTCCCGGGACAGGGACTATGGCTACACCTTC
TRBV9	16	-	TRBD1	TRBJ1-1	CASSVEGTGVGTEAFF	TGTGCCAGCAGCGTAGAAGGGACAGGGGTAGGGACTGAAGCTTTCTTT
TRBV28	15	-	-	TRBJ2-1	CASSSRGNSYNEQFF	TGTGCCAGCAGTTCCCGGGGTAACTCCTACAATGAGCAGTTCTTC
TRBV27	14	-	TRBD2	TRBJ2-7	CASSTTSGALEQYF	TGTGCCAGCAGTACGACTAGCGGGGCCCTCGAGCAGTACTTC
TRBV15	12	once	-	TRBJ2-7	CATSRIGDEQYF	TGTGCCACCAGCCGGATTGGAGACGAGCAGTACTTC
TRBV7-2	15	-	-	TRBJ2-3	CASTPGAGIADTQYF	TGTGCCAGCACCCCGGGCGCGGGAATCGCAGATACGCAGTATTTT
TRBV2	15	-	TRBD2	TRBJ2-7	CASSEGGSGRAEQYF	TGTGCCAGCAGTGAAGGGGGTAGCGGGAGGGCCGAGCAGTACTTC
TRBV30	16	-	TRBD2	TRBJ2-5	CAWSVPGLAGSETQYF	TGTGCCTGGAGTGTCCCGGGACTAGCGGGATCAGAGACCCAGTACTTC
TRBV6-1	16	-	TRBD2	TRBJ2-1	CASSELLAGGYNEQFF	TGTGCCAGCAGTGAATTACTAGCGGGTGGATACAATGAGCAGTTCTTC
TRBV7-3	15	-	TRBD2	TRBJ2-1	CASSRMSGTYNEQFF	TGTGCCAGCAGCCGCATGAGCGGGACTTACAATGAGCAGTTCTTC
TRBV28	13	-	-	TRBJ2-7	CASSFGGSYEQYF	TGTGCCAGCAGTTTTGGGGGCTCCTACGAGCAGTACTTC
TRBV7-9	16	-	-	TRBJ1-3	CASSLLEGLSGNTIYF	TGTGCCAGCAGCCTACTGGAGGGGTTGTCTGGAAACACCATATATTTT
TRBV12-5	12	-	-	TRBJ2-1	CASGLYAGEQFF	TGTGCTAGTGGTTTATACGCTGGCGAGCAGTTCTTC
TRBV13	15	-	TRBD2	TRBJ2-2	CASSQAGANTGELFF	TGTGCCAGCAGCCAAGCGGGAGCGAACACCGGGGAGCTGTTTTTT
TRBV5-8	12	-	-	TRBJ1-1	CASSGQYTEAFF	TGTGCCAGCAGCGGACAATACACTGAAGCTTTCTTT